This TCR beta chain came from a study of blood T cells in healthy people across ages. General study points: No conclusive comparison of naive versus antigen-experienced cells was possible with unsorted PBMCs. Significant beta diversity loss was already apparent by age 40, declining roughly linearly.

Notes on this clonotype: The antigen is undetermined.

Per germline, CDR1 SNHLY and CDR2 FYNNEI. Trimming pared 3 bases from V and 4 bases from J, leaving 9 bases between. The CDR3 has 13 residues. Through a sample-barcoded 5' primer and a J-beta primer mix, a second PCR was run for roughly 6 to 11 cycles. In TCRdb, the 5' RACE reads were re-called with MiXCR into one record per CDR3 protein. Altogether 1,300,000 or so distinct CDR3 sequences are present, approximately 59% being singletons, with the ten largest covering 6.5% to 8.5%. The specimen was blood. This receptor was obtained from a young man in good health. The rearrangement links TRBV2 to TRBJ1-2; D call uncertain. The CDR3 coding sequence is TGTGCCAGCAGTGAGCAGGAGACCTATGGCTACACCTTC. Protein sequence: CASSEQETYGYTF.